This T cell receptor (beta chain) was profiled in a study of T-cell reconstitution after alpha-beta-depleted transplantation in children (dated by TCRdb to 2016 to 2017). With respect to the entire study: The study quantitatively tracked T-cell immune reconstitution after TCRalphabeta/CD19-depleted allogeneic hematopoietic cell transplantation in children using TCR repertoire profiling.

What the authors observed across the whole study: The apparently early alphabetaT-cell count recovery about two months after transplant was reportedly dependent on only several hundred rapidly expanded clones derived from non-depleted graft cells. In some patients, the high TCRbeta diversity seen at day 60 was put down to recipient T cells and intrathymic progenitors that had survived conditioning. Over the following months the frequencies of hyperexpanded clones went down, and after one year T-cell counts and TCRbeta diversity were mostly credited to newly produced T cells.

Receptor amplification or capture employed PCR. The data were produced on an Illumina HiSeq 2500. Molecular barcoding was employed in the preparation of TCR libraries, with unique molecular identifiers being used to normalize TCRbeta repertoire quantification. TCRdb passed the public sequencing reads through fastp at Q25 and MiXCR, retaining productive beta sequences. Each CDR3 protein gets just one entry, which takes the most common genes and DNA from the rows behind it. The sample contains around 100,000 distinct CDR3 sequences, around 6.1% of them found a single time. About 6% of the sample is taken by the ten largest. What this sample's time point label stands for: day 60 (about 2 months) after transplantation. This specimen's treatment or condition label, interpreted: allogeneic hematopoietic cell transplantation with graft depleted of TCRalphabeta T cells and CD19 B cells. Transplant recipients were children who received TCRalphabeta/CD19-depleted allogeneic hematopoietic cell grafts.

This clonotype was seen at least ten times. The antigen it binds to is not known. The sample holds no much larger clone one base away, and base qualities are not on file. The specimen comprised PBMCs, mostly from graft donor cells, sampled 60 days after TCRalphabeta/CD19-depleted stem cell transplant. The source of this sequence is a female patient aged 2-9 years who had a stem cell transplant for Fanconi anemia, so the T cells may come from the graft donor.

The DNA sequence is TGCGCCAGCAGTACAGGGGGAGGGTCACCCCTCCACTTT. The resulting protein is CASSTGGGSPLHF. In this chain, TRBV5-1 is recombined with TRBJ1-6, and 8 bases in between align with TRBD1. Trimming removed 5 bases from V and 10 bases from J; the gene matches leave 5 bases unexplained. CDR1 and CDR2 (SGHRS, YFSETQ) derive from the germline V gene. The CDR3 has 13 amino acids, counting the end cysteine and phenylalanine. Only the CDR3 DNA is retained, 39 bases long and in frame from the first base.